This T cell receptor (beta chain) was profiled in a study of blood T cells in healthy people across ages. This clonotype has just a few counts. Trimming pared 0 bases from V and 0 bases from J, leaving 14 bases between. This CDR3 region has 17 residues. Per germline, CDR1 LGHNA and CDR2 YSLEER. A second about 6 to 11 cycle PCR used barcoded and J-beta primers. Every single cDNA molecule received a tag from a template-switch adaptor with 12 random nucleotides. Using its own MiXCR run on the 5' RACE reads, TCRdb lists one record per CDR3 protein. The sample lists over a million distinct CDR3 sequences; 35% to 45% were seen once.

The chain combines TRBV4-3 with TRBJ1-2; D remains ambiguous. The sample comprised blood. The source is a woman younger than 30 in good health. As DNA, the CDR3 is TGCGCCAGCAGCCAAGATTGGCAGTCCTATTCTAACTATGGCTACACCTTC. It specifies CASSQDWQSYSNYGYTF.